Listed below are T cell receptor beta chains from one sample, sequenced in a study of response to subunit inactivated influenza vaccine. One entry per CDR3 protein, called by TCRdb with MiXCR from the RT-PCR reads. The data contain 630,000 or so distinct CDR3 sequences, 15% to 18% of them singletons. The sample here was PBMCs from blood, taken 11 to 12 days after vaccination. The receptors were gathered from a man in his forties or fifties who received an inactivated influenza vaccine. Both conserved end residues are part of each CDR3. Each record gives: CDR3 protein, CDR3 DNA, V gene, J gene, clone size, D gene. The D gene is left open where the match is weak. The size field is filled for only some rows; it gives once, few, many or a size class.

CDR3 protein: CSASGATSTDTQYF
CDR3 DNA: TGCAGTGCTAGTGGGGCTACGAGCACAGATACGCAGTATTTT
V gene: TRBV20-1
J gene: TRBJ2-3
clone size: few
D gene: NA

CDR3 protein: CASSAQGTGNTEAFF
CDR3 DNA: TGCGCCAGCAGCGCACAGGGGACGGGGAACACTGAAGCTTTCTTT
V gene: TRBV5-1
J gene: TRBJ1-1
clone size: many
D gene: TRBD1

CDR3 protein: CATSSVRHHEQYF
CDR3 DNA: TGTGCCACCAGCAGTGTCCGGCACCACGAGCAGTACTTC
V gene: TRBV15
J gene: TRBJ2-7
clone size: NA
D gene: NA

CDR3 protein: CASSLSGPIPNQPQHF
CDR3 DNA: TGTGCCAGCAGTTTGTCGGGACCAATCCCCAATCAGCCCCAGCATTTT
V gene: TRBV12-3/TRBV12-4
J gene: TRBJ1-5
clone size: few
D gene: NA

CDR3 protein: CASSHTQGYNSPLHF
CDR3 DNA: TGTGCCAGCAGCCACACCCAGGGGTATAATTCACCCCTCCACTTT
V gene: TRBV3-1
J gene: TRBJ1-6
clone size: NA
D gene: NA

CDR3 protein: CATSDFSPGGFYNEQFF
CDR3 DNA: TGTGCCACCAGTGATTTTTCACCGGGAGGATTCTACAATGAGCAGTTCTTC
V gene: TRBV24-1
J gene: TRBJ2-1
clone size: few
D gene: TRBD2

CDR3 protein: CASSRQEEVLNSPLHF
CDR3 DNA: TGTGCCAGCAGTCGACAGGAAGAGGTCCTCAATTCACCCCTCCACTTT
V gene: TRBV3-1
J gene: TRBJ1-6
clone size: few
D gene: NA

CDR3 protein: CASSPHRGDMNTEAFF
CDR3 DNA: TGTGCCAGCAGCCCCCATCGAGGGGACATGAACACTGAAGCTTTCTTT
V gene: TRBV4-2
J gene: TRBJ1-1
clone size: NA
D gene: NA

CDR3 protein: CASSSDWGTYNEQFF
CDR3 DNA: TGTGCCAGCAGCTCGGACTGGGGAACCTACAATGAGCAGTTCTTC
V gene: TRBV6-2/TRBV6-3
J gene: TRBJ2-1
clone size: NA
D gene: NA

CDR3 protein: CASSQWGGQFF
CDR3 DNA: TGTGCCAGCAGCCAATGGGGCGGGCAGTTCTTC
V gene: TRBV7-2
J gene: TRBJ2-1
clone size: few
D gene: NA

CDR3 protein: CASSLTAGRAVGELFF
CDR3 DNA: TGTGCCAGCAGCTTGACCGCGGGACGGGCCGTCGGGGAGCTGTTTTTT
V gene: TRBV5-5
J gene: TRBJ2-2
clone size: many
D gene: NA

CDR3 protein: CAISEGGQIYEQYF
CDR3 DNA: TGTGCCATCAGTGAGGGGGGACAGATCTACGAGCAGTACTTC
V gene: TRBV10-3
J gene: TRBJ2-7
clone size: NA
D gene: TRBD1

CDR3 protein: CSVARDGKETQYF
CDR3 DNA: TGCAGCGTTGCGCGGGACGGAAAAGAGACCCAGTACTTC
V gene: TRBV29-1
J gene: TRBJ2-5
clone size: many
D gene: NA

CDR3 protein: CASSFRLRGTDTQYF
CDR3 DNA: TGTGCCAGCAGTTTTCGTCTCAGGGGAACAGATACGCAGTATTTT
V gene: TRBV12-3/TRBV12-4
J gene: TRBJ2-3
clone size: few
D gene: NA

CDR3 protein: CASSLSPGAGYGYTF
CDR3 DNA: TGTGCCAGCAGTTTATCCCCAGGGGCCGGCTATGGCTACACCTTC
V gene: TRBV12-3/TRBV12-4
J gene: TRBJ1-2
clone size: few
D gene: NA

CDR3 protein: CASSQEVYSSYEQYF
CDR3 DNA: TGCGCCAGCAGCCAAGAGGTCTACTCCTCCTACGAGCAGTACTTC
V gene: TRBV4-1
J gene: TRBJ2-7
clone size: NA
D gene: NA

CDR3 protein: CASSQRENRLRGFDIQYF
CDR3 DNA: TGCGCCAGCAGCCAACGAGAGAACAGGCTGAGGGGATTTGACATTCAGTACTTC
V gene: TRBV4-1
J gene: TRBJ2-4
clone size: few
D gene: NA

CDR3 protein: CASSPGGPSSNEQFF
CDR3 DNA: TGTGCCAGCAGCCCCGGGGGGCCTAGCAGCAATGAGCAGTTCTTC
V gene: TRBV5-6
J gene: TRBJ2-1
clone size: NA
D gene: NA

CDR3 protein: CAIGGKAGGSNTGELFF
CDR3 DNA: TGTGCCATCGGGGGGAAAGCGGGGGGTTCGAACACCGGGGAGCTGTTTTTT
V gene: TRBV10-3
J gene: TRBJ2-2
clone size: few
D gene: TRBD2

CDR3 protein: CASSSRLAVNTDTQYF
CDR3 DNA: TGTGCCAGCAGTTCCCGACTAGCGGTGAACACAGATACGCAGTATTTT
V gene: TRBV27
J gene: TRBJ2-3
clone size: NA
D gene: TRBD2

CDR3 protein: CASSLEVSRGRAGELFF
CDR3 DNA: TGTGCCAGCAGCTTGGAGGTCTCTCGCGGGAGGGCCGGGGAGCTGTTTTTT
V gene: TRBV5-4
J gene: TRBJ2-2
clone size: NA
D gene: TRBD2

CDR3 protein: CASGLLDTQYF
CDR3 DNA: TGTGCCAGCGGATTGTTAGATACGCAGTATTTT
V gene: TRBV12-3/TRBV12-4
J gene: TRBJ2-3
clone size: few
D gene: NA

CDR3 protein: CSATADRANTGELFF
CDR3 DNA: TGCAGTGCTACCGCGGACAGGGCCAACACCGGGGAGCTGTTTTTT
V gene: TRBV20-1
J gene: TRBJ2-2
clone size: many
D gene: TRBD1

CDR3 protein: CASSIVRLAGGVSEVGKNIQYF
CDR3 DNA: TGTGCCAGTAGTATAGTTCGACTAGCGGGAGGTGTATCGGAGGTTGGCAAAAACATTCAGTACTTC
V gene: TRBV19
J gene: TRBJ2-4
clone size: NA
D gene: TRBD2

CDR3 protein: CASSQVLQGGYEQYF
CDR3 DNA: TGTGCCAGCAGCCAAGTCTTGCAGGGGGGCTACGAGCAGTACTTC
V gene: TRBV3-1
J gene: TRBJ2-7
clone size: few
D gene: NA

CDR3 protein: CSVDETSGANVLTF
CDR3 DNA: TGCAGCGTCGACGAAACATCTGGGGCCAACGTCCTGACTTTC
V gene: TRBV29-1
J gene: TRBJ2-6
clone size: few
D gene: NA

CDR3 protein: CASTRGDRVSYTEAFF
CDR3 DNA: TGTGCCAGCACCAGAGGGGACAGGGTCTCCTACACTGAAGCTTTCTTT
V gene: TRBV11-2
J gene: TRBJ1-1
clone size: many
D gene: TRBD1

CDR3 protein: CSARRQASTDTQYF
CDR3 DNA: TGCAGTGCTAGACGACAGGCTAGCACAGATACGCAGTATTTT
V gene: TRBV20-1
J gene: TRBJ2-3
clone size: few
D gene: NA

CDR3 protein: CASSFGSGVSYEQYF
CDR3 DNA: TGTGCCAGCAGTTTTGGGAGCGGGGTCTCCTACGAGCAGTACTTC
V gene: TRBV27
J gene: TRBJ2-7
clone size: NA
D gene: TRBD2

CDR3 protein: CSAKGGKNGETQYF
CDR3 DNA: TGCAGCGCCAAAGGTGGCAAGAACGGAGAGACCCAGTACTTC
V gene: TRBV29-1
J gene: TRBJ2-5
clone size: few
D gene: NA

CDR3 protein: CASSPTVYNEQFF
CDR3 DNA: TGTGCCAGCAGCCCTACAGTCTACAATGAGCAGTTCTTC
V gene: TRBV11-2
J gene: TRBJ2-1
clone size: many
D gene: NA

CDR3 protein: CASSQGPTSTDTQYF
CDR3 DNA: TGCGCCAGCAGCCAAGGGCCCACTAGCACAGATACGCAGTATTTT
V gene: TRBV4-3
J gene: TRBJ2-3
clone size: NA
D gene: NA

CDR3 protein: CASSTWGGGETQYF
CDR3 DNA: TGTGCCAGCAGCACATGGGGAGGGGGGGAGACCCAGTACTTC
V gene: TRBV21-1
J gene: TRBJ2-5
clone size: NA
D gene: NA

CDR3 protein: CASSYLDRVETQYF
CDR3 DNA: TGTGCCAGCAGTTACCTCGACAGGGTGGAGACCCAGTACTTC
V gene: TRBV6-5
J gene: TRBJ2-5
clone size: NA
D gene: TRBD1

CDR3 protein: CASSLARQGRPYEQYF
CDR3 DNA: TGTGCCAGCAGCTTGGCCCGTCAGGGGAGGCCCTACGAGCAGTACTTC
V gene: TRBV5-5
J gene: TRBJ2-7
clone size: few
D gene: NA

CDR3 protein: CSVGGGNQETQYF
CDR3 DNA: TGCAGTGTAGGCGGGGGAAACCAAGAGACCCAGTACTTC
V gene: TRBV20-1
J gene: TRBJ2-5
clone size: NA
D gene: TRBD2

CDR3 protein: CASSLIGKDTQYF
CDR3 DNA: TGTGCCAGCAGCTTAATCGGTAAAGATACGCAGTATTTT
V gene: TRBV7-9
J gene: TRBJ2-3
clone size: few
D gene: NA

CDR3 protein: CASSLSLSTGGGYTF
CDR3 DNA: TGTGCCAGCAGTTTATCACTGTCCACCGGGGGAGGCTACACCTTC
V gene: TRBV12-3/TRBV12-4
J gene: TRBJ1-2
clone size: NA
D gene: NA

CDR3 protein: CASSGTGSFNSPLHF
CDR3 DNA: TGTGCCAGCAGCGGGACAGGGTCTTTTAATTCACCCCTCCACTTT
V gene: TRBV5-6
J gene: TRBJ1-6
clone size: few
D gene: TRBD1

CDR3 protein: CASTAGTGYGYTF
CDR3 DNA: TGTGCCAGCACCGCAGGGACAGGCTATGGCTACACCTTC
V gene: TRBV6-2/TRBV6-3
J gene: TRBJ1-2
clone size: NA
D gene: TRBD1

CDR3 protein: CATSGNVGGKIRYEQYF
CDR3 DNA: TGTGCCACCAGCGGGAATGTGGGAGGGAAAATAAGATACGAGCAGTACTTC
V gene: TRBV15
J gene: TRBJ2-7
clone size: NA
D gene: TRBD2